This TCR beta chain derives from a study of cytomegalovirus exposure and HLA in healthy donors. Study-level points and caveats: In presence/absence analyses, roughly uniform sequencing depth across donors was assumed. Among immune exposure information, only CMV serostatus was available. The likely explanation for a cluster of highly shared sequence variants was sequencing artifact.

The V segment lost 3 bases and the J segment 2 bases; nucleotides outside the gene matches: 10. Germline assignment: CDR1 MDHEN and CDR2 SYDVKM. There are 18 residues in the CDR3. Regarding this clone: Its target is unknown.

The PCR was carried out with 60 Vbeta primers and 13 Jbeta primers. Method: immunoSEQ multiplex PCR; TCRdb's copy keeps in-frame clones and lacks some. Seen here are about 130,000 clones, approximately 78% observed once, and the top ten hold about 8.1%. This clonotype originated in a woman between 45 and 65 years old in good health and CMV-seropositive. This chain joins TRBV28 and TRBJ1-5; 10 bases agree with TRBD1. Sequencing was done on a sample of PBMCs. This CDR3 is CASSFTLGQGVGNQPQHF. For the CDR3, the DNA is TGTGCCAGCAGTTTTACCTTAGGACAGGGGGTCGGCAATCAGCCCCAGCATTTT.